The rows below give T cell receptor beta chains drawn from one sample of a study of beta chain features in type 1 diabetes. Sequencing used immunoSEQ multiplex PCR; TCRdb keeps in-frame clones, though not all of them. The sample contains 500,000 to 650,000 clones, around 12% of which appear only once. Sequencing input: naive CD4+ T cells from blood. The receptors originated from a man between 25 and 39 years old with type 1 diabetes. Each CDR3 is given with its conserved first and last residue. The order of the fields is clone size, D gene, J gene, V gene, CDR3 DNA, CDR3 protein. The D gene is left open where the match is weak. Only some rows state a clone size, as once, few, many or a class for expanded clones.

>.|.|TRBJ1-5|TRBV9
TGTGCCAGCAGCGTAGGCCCAGGAGATCAGCCCCAGCATTTT
CASSVGPGDQPQHF
>few|.|TRBJ2-5|TRBV28
TGTGCCAGCAGTCCGGGGCAAGAGACCCAGTACTTC
CASSPGQETQYF
>.|.|TRBJ2-5|TRBV29-1
TGCAGCGTTCGGCGGTTGCAAGAGACCCAGTACTTC
CSVRRLQETQYF
>few|.|TRBJ1-5|TRBV27
TGTGCCAGCAGAGGGACGTCGGGCAATCAGCCCCAGCATTTT
CASRGTSGNQPQHF
>.|.|TRBJ1-2|TRBV29-1
TGCAGCGTTCGCGACGGGAGGAACTATGGCTACACCTTC
CSVRDGRNYGYTF
>few|.|TRBJ2-6|TRBV10-3
TGTGCCATCAGTGTTCAGACTGGGGCCAACGTCCTGACTTTC
CAISVQTGANVLTF
>few|TRBD1|TRBJ1-5|TRBV6-5
TGTGCCAGCAGCCGGGACAGGGGACCCAATCAGCCCCAGCATTTT
CASSRDRGPNQPQHF
>few|.|TRBJ2-7|TRBV13
TGTGCCAGCAGCTTACAGGGAACAACTGAGAACGAGCAGTACTTC
CASSLQGTTENEQYF
>few|TRBD1|TRBJ2-1|TRBV9
TGTGCCAGCAGCGTACCCCCCGGAATGACAGGGGCCAATGAGCAGTTCTTC
CASSVPPGMTGANEQFF
>few|TRBD1|TRBJ2-3|TRBV9
TGTGCCAGTGAGAAAAGGGACAGGGCCGGAGATACGCAGTATTTT
CASEKRDRAGDTQYF
>few|.|TRBJ2-1|TRBV5-1
TGCGCCAGCAGCTCGGGTATGGTTTCAAATGAGCAGTTCTTC
CASSSGMVSNEQFF
>.|.|TRBJ2-7|TRBV6-5
TGTGCCAGCAGCCCCATCGGGGGCTACGAGCAGTACTTC
CASSPIGGYEQYF
>few|TRBD1|TRBJ1-6|TRBV9
TGTGCCAGCAGCCGAGCCGGGACAGACAATTCACCCCTCCACTTT
CASSRAGTDNSPLHF
>.|.|TRBJ1-4|TRBV4-2
TGTGCCAGCAGCCGACTTCAGGCTAATGAAAAACTGTTTTTT
CASSRLQANEKLFF
>few|.|TRBJ2-7|TRBV5-1
TGCGCCAGCAGCGTTAATGCCCCCGCCTACGAGCAGTACTTC
CASSVNAPAYEQYF
>.|.|TRBJ2-2|TRBV7-7
TGTGCTAGCAGCTTAGACCGGAACACCGGGGAGCTGTTTTTT
CASSLDRNTGELFF
>few|TRBD1|TRBJ2-7|TRBV18
TGTGCCAGCTCAAATCAGGGGGTATACGAGCAGTACTTC
CASSNQGVYEQYF
>.|TRBD1|TRBJ2-3|TRBV25-1
TGTGCCAGCAGTGAATCAGGGGGCAGGGGCACAGATACGCAGTATTTT
CASSESGGRGTDTQYF
>.|.|TRBJ1-2|TRBV29-1
TGCAGCGTTGAAAGTACAGGGATAGGAAGCGGCTACACCTTC
CSVESTGIGSGYTF
>.|.|TRBJ1-1|TRBV11-2
TGTGCCAGCAGCTTACAGGACGGGAGTGAAGCTTTCTTT
CASSLQDGSEAFF
>.|.|TRBJ2-5|TRBV5-1
TGCGCCAGCAGCTTGAACGACGGGGAGACCCAGTACTTC
CASSLNDGETQYF
>few|TRBD1|TRBJ2-7|TRBV27
TGTGCCAGCAGTTTAACCGGGACAGGGATGCCCTACGAGCAGTACTTC
CASSLTGTGMPYEQYF
>.|.|TRBJ1-3|TRBV9
TGTGCCAGCAGCGTAGCATTGAGGGTCGGGTCTGGAAACACCATATATTTT
CASSVALRVGSGNTIYF
>.|TRBD1|TRBJ2-5|TRBV7-7
TGTGCTAGCAGCCGTGAGACAGGGGGAAATGGAGTGACCCAGTACTTC
CASSRETGGNGVTQYF
>.|.|TRBJ1-5|TRBV6-1
TGTGCCAGCAACAACGGGGGGCGCGACCAGCCCCAGCATTTT
CASNNGGRDQPQHF
>.|.|TRBJ2-3|TRBV19
TGTGCCAGTAGTGAAGATACGCAGTATTTT
CASSEDTQYF
>.|.|TRBJ1-1|TRBV7-9
TGTGCCAGCAGCCGAGGAAATTTCTTT
CASSRGNFF
>few|TRBD2|TRBJ2-3|TRBV5-4
TGTGCCAGCAGCTTGGCTAGCGGGGTAGAGGGCACAGATACGCAGTATTTT
CASSLASGVEGTDTQYF
>few|.|TRBJ2-1|TRBV7-2
TGTGCCAGCAGCTTAGGCGGGCAGGGAATCGGGAATGAGCAGTTCTTC
CASSLGGQGIGNEQFF
>few|.|TRBJ2-1|TRBV9
TGTGCCAGCAGCGTAGAGGTCCTACCGCATGAGCAGTTCTTC
CASSVEVLPHEQFF
>.|.|TRBJ2-3|TRBV10-3
TGTGCCATCAGTGAAACTGCGACAACTTCAGATACGCAGTATTTT
CAISETATTSDTQYF
>.|TRBD1|TRBJ2-7|TRBV14
TGTGCCAGCAGACAGGGACAGGGGATAACCTACGAGCAGTACTTC
CASRQGQGITYEQYF
>.|.|TRBJ2-5|TRBV9
TGTGCCAGCAACGTACCCCAGGACAGTCAAGAGACCCAGTACTTC
CASNVPQDSQETQYF
>few|.|TRBJ2-2|TRBV7-2
TGTGCCAGCACTAGAGTCGGAGGGGCCGGGGAGCTGTTTTTT
CASTRVGGAGELFF
>few|TRBD1|TRBJ2-1|TRBV29-1
TGCAGCGTTGCCTTGACAGGGTGGGATGAGCAGTTCTTC
CSVALTGWDEQFF
>few|.|TRBJ1-2|TRBV20-1
TGCAGTGCTAGGGGAGAGTATGGCTACACCTTC
CSARGEYGYTF